Below, 19 T cell receptor beta chains from the same sample are listed, as sequenced in a study of shared clonotypes between healthy human individuals. Here immunoSEQ multiplex PCR was the method, and the copy in TCRdb shows in-frame clones only, minus some. The profile covers millions of clones, with approximately 93% appearing a single time and about 0.39% taken by the ten largest. The sequenced material came from naive CD4+ T cells from PBMCs. Specified subset: CD45RA+ positively selected. Receptors were obtained from a young man in good health. Some clones in this sample may be carry-over from other donors' samples.

The chain carries TRBV7-3 and TRBJ2-5, with D unresolved. Trimming shortened V by 0 bases and J by 4 bases, and 15 bases separated the two germline ends. Per germline, CDR1 SGHTA and CDR2 FQGTGA. This CDR3 has 16 amino acids. The CDR3 nucleotides are TGTGCCAGCAGCTTAACCGGGTCCCAAAACGGAGAGACCCAGTACTTC. Protein product: CASSLTGSQNGETQYF.

The V and J genes are TRBV30 and TRBJ2-1, with TRBD2 matching over 9 bases. The germline V gene has CDR1 GTSNPN and CDR2 SVGIG (reference sequence). V lost 0 bases to trimming and J lost 0 bases; unmatched junction nucleotides: 15. This CDR3 is 20 amino acids long. CDR3 bases: TGTGCCTGGAGTGTCTCGGTTTCATTAGCGGGAGCTCGCTCCTACAATGAGCAGTTCTTC. Translation gives CAWSVSVSLAGARSYNEQFF.

This rearrangement joins TRBV6-1 to TRBJ1-2; 7 bases fit TRBD1. There are 17 residues in the CDR3. Unmatched junction bases numbered 12, after V lost 4 bases and J lost 1 base. Per germline, CDR1 MNHNS and CDR2 SASEGT. CDR3 DNA: TGTGCCAGCAGTGGAATTAAAAAGACAGGGATTAACTATGGCTACACCTTC. Translating it yields CASSGIKKTGINYGYTF.

This clone appeared a single time. This chain connects TRBV11-2 to TRBJ2-1, with D possibly matching TRBD2 (5 bases). The V and J ends lost 1 base and 3 bases respectively, with 13 bases between them. CDR3 length: 16 residues. CDR1 and CDR2 (germline): SGHAT, FQNNGV. The CDR3 protein is CASSLVPGSLYNEQFF. In DNA form, the CDR3 reads TGTGCCAGCAGCTTAGTTCCGGGATCCCTCTACAATGAGCAGTTCTTC.

V is TRBV7-9 and J is TRBJ1-2; D gene unclear. This CDR3 is built from 14 residues. Germline CDR1 and CDR2: SEHNR and FQNEAQ (reference sequence). V was shortened by 5 bases and J by 6 bases, with 16 bases between the two germline ends. CDR3 sequence: CASSPPRTGDGYTF. CDR3 coding DNA: TGTGCCAGCAGCCCGCCCCGAACCGGGGATGGCTACACCTTC.

The chain couples TRBV27 to TRBJ2-7; 13 bases fit TRBD2. Trimming removed 5 bases from V and 3 bases from J; junction bases left unmatched: 7. The CDR3 loop spans 16 amino acids. The germline gives CDR1 MNHEY, CDR2 SMNVEV (reference sequence). The CDR3 region is CASSPRTSGSVYEQYF. In DNA, the CDR3 is TGTGCCAGCAGTCCCCGGACTAGCGGGAGTGTCTACGAGCAGTACTTC.

The rearrangement joins TRBV28 to TRBJ1-4; D is uncertain. The CDR3 is 12 residues long. Looked up from germline, CDR1 is MDHEN and CDR2 is SYDVKM. V lost 6 bases and J lost 5, with 7 bases in between. The CDR3 nucleotides are TGTGCCAGCAGGGGGATGAATGAAAAACTGTTTTTT. Protein product: CASRGMNEKLFF.

This rearrangement joins TRBV30 to TRBJ1-1; D uncertain. From germline, CDR1 is GTSNPN and CDR2 SVGIG (reference sequence). V dropped 1 base and J dropped 8 bases, with 8 bases sitting between them. The CDR3 contains 11 residues. The CDR3 sequence is CAWSEDGEAFF. The CDR3 region has the DNA TGTGCCTGGAGTGAGGACGGGGAAGCTTTCTTT.

This rearrangement joins TRBV6-5 to TRBJ2-7, with D tentatively TRBD2 (5 bases). This CDR3 contains 12 residues. Germline CDR1 is MNHEY and CDR2 is SVGAGI. CDR3 sequence (DNA): TGTGTCGCGGGCAGGAGCTCCTACGAGCAGTACTTC. Translation gives CVAGRSSYEQYF.

The rearrangement links TRBV5-1 to TRBJ2-1; D may match TRBD1 or TRBD2 (6 bases each). The CDR3 runs to 15 residues. V lost 4 bases, J lost 7 bases, and 18 bases lay in between. The germline gives CDR1 SGHRS, CDR2 YFSETQ. CDR3 in DNA: TGCGCCAGCAGCGGAGGGACATCCCCATTTAATGAGCAGTTCTTC. Translation gives CASSGGTSPFNEQFF.

This clone showed up just once. The V and J genes are TRBV2 and TRBJ2-7, with 9 bases that match TRBD2. This CDR3 has 15 amino acids. The V gene's germline CDR1 is SNHLY and CDR2 FYNNEI. The V segment lost 6 bases and the J segment 2 bases; nucleotides outside the gene matches: 8. In DNA, the CDR3 is TGTGCCAGCAGCAAGGACGCGGGAGGGGCCTACGAGCAGTACTTC. It translates to CASSKDAGGAYEQYF.

In this sample, this clone turned up once. The V and J genes are TRBV5-1 and TRBJ2-1, with a possible D match to TRBD2 (5 bases). The CDR3 is 13 amino acids. V lost 8 bases and J lost 8, with 17 bases in between. The V gene's germline CDR1 is SGHRS and CDR2 YFSETQ. The CDR3 DNA follows: TGCGCCAGTTCAACTAGGATCACCGATGAGCAGTTCTTC. Residues: CASSTRITDEQFF.

J is TRBJ2-7 and V is TRBV11-2; weak D call: TRBD2 (6 bases). The CDR3 sequence is 14 residues long. CDR1 is SGHAT, CDR2 FQNNGV, per germline. Trimming took off 1 base at V and 4 bases at J, with 11 bases between the two ends. CDR3 sequence (DNA): TGTGCCAGCAGCTTAGTAAGGGGACTTTACGAGCAGTACTTC. This translates into CASSLVRGLYEQYF.

This chain joins TRBV15 and TRBJ2-7; D unresolved. The CDR3 spans 15 residues. The V and J ends lost 0 bases and 2 bases respectively, with 11 bases between them. The germline V gene encodes CDR1 LNHNV and CDR2 YYDKDF (reference sequence). CDR3 nucleotide sequence: TGTGCCACCAGCAGAGAACGACTGGGCCCCTACGAGCAGTACTTC. The encoded protein is CATSRERLGPYEQYF.

This chain links TRBV7-3 with TRBJ2-1; TRBD1 agrees at 7 bases. CDR1 and CDR2 (germline): SGHTA, FQGTGA. J gave up 3 bases and V 2 bases, and 10 bases lay outside the gene matches. The CDR3 contains 17 residues. CDR3 amino acids: CASSLEPPPGGYNEQFF. The CDR3, as DNA: TGTGCCAGCAGCTTAGAGCCCCCACCAGGGGGCTACAATGAGCAGTTCTTC.

The chain uses TRBV18 and TRBJ2-3; TRBD1 matches at 7 bases. Germline trimming cut 4 bases from V and 5 bases from J; bases unmatched to any gene: 9. Germline V CDR1 and CDR2: KGHSH, LQKENI. There are 15 residues in the CDR3. The CDR3 sequence: CASSLGTADRDTQYF. DNA for the CDR3: TGTGCCAGCTCACTTGGGACAGCAGACAGAGATACGCAGTATTTT.

This chain connects TRBV7-8 to TRBJ2-1; no firm D call. V gave up 6 bases and J gave up 4 bases, with 13 bases separating them. The CDR3 extends over 14 amino acids. Germline loops: CDR1 SGHVS, CDR2 FQNEAQ. This CDR3 reads CASSYLGTYNEQFF. CDR3 nucleotides: TGTGCCAGCAGTTACCTTGGAACTTACAATGAGCAGTTCTTC.

This sequence joins TRBV11-2 and TRBJ2-5; D is unresolved. Germline CDR1 SGHAT, CDR2 FQNNGV. The CDR3 length is 14 residues. V gave up 2 bases and J gave up 5 bases, with 12 bases separating them. The CDR3 is CASSLTTGVETQYF. CDR3 nucleotide sequence: TGTGCCAGCAGCTTAACAACGGGTGTTGAGACCCAGTACTTC. Looking up the rest from reference TRBV11-2 and TRBJ2-5 gives the full variable domain: EAGVAQSPRYKIIEKRQSVAFWCNPISGHATLYWYQQILGQGPKLLIQFQNNGVVDDSQLPKDRFSAERLKGVDSTLKIQPAKLEDSAVYLCASSLTTGVETQYFGPGTRLLVL.

As concerns this clone: The DNA is left out, because the CDR3 cannot be placed on it with certainty; the CDR3 is given as TCRdb lists it. The chain has TRBV2 and TRBJ2-6; the D call of TRBD2 is as the table states it, not checked on the DNA. The CDR3 adds up to 16 amino acids, both ends counted. Germline values: CDR1 SNHLY, CDR2 FYNNEI. The CDR3 sequence: CASSFGSGSGANVLTF.